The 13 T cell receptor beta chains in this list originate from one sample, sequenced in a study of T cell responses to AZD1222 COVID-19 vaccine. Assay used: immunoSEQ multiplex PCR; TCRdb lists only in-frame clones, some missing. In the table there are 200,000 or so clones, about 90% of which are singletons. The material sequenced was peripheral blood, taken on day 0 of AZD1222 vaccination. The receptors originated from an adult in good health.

CDR3 amino acids: CASSLGVGDQPQHF. CDR3 in DNA: TGTGCCAGCAGTTTAGGGGTCGGGGATCAGCCCCAGCATTTT. The rearrangement links TRBV27 to TRBJ1-5; D is uncertain. The CDR3 is 14 residues long. V dropped 2 bases and J dropped 5 bases, with 10 bases sitting between them. Germline assignment: CDR1 MNHEY and CDR2 SMNVEV (reference sequence).

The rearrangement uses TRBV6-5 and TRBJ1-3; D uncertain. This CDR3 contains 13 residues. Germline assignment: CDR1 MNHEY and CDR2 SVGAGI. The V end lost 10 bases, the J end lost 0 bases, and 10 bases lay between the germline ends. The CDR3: CATIVSSGNTIYF. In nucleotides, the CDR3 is TGTGCCACCATCGTGAGCTCTGGAAACACCATATATTTT.

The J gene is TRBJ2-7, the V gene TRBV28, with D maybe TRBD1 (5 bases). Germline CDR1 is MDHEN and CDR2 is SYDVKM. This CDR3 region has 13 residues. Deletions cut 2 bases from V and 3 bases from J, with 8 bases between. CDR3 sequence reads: CASSLAQGYEQYF. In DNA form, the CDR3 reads TGTGCCAGCAGTTTAGCCCAGGGCTACGAGCAGTACTTC.

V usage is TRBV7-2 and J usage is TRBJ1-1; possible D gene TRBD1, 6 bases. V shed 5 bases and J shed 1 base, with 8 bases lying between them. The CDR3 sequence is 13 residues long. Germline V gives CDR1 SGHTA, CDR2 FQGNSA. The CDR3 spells CASSVQGNTEAFF. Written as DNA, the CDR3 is TGTGCCAGCAGCGTACAGGGGAACACTGAAGCTTTCTTT.

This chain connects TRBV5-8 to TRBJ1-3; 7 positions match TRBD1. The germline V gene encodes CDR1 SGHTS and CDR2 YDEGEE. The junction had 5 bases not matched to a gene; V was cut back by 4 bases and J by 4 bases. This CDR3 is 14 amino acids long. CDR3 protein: CASSGGQPGNTIYF. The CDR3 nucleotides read TGTGCCAGCAGCGGGGGACAGCCAGGAAACACCATATATTTT.

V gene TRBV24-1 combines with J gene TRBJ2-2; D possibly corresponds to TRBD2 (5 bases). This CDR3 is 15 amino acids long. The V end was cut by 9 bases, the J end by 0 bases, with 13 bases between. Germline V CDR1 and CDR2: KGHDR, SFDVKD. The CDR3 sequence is CATGPEGTNTGELFF. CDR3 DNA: TGTGCCACCGGTCCCGAGGGCACGAACACCGGGGAGCTGTTTTTT.

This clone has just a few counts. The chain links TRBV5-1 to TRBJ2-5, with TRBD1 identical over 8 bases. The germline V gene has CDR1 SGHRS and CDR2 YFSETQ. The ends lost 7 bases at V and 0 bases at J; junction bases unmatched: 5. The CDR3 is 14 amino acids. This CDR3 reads CASGTGSYQETQYF. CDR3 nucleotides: TGCGCCAGCGGGACAGGTTCCTACCAAGAGACCCAGTACTTC.

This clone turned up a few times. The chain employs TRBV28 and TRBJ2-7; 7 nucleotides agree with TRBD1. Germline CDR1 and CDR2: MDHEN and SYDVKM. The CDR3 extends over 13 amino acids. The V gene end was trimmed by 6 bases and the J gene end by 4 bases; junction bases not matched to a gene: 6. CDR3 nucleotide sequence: TGTGCCAGCAGACCTCCGACAGGGTACGAGCAGTACTTC. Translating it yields CASRPPTGYEQYF.

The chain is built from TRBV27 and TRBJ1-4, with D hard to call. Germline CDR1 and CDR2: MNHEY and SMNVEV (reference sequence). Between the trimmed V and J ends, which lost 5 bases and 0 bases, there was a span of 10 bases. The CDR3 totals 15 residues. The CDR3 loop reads CASSPSVATNEKLFF. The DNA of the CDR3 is TGTGCCAGCAGTCCCTCCGTTGCAACTAATGAAAAACTGTTTTTT.

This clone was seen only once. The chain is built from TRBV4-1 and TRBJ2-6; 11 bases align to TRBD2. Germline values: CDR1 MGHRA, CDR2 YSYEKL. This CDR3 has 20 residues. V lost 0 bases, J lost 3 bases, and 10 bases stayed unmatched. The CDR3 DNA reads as TGCGCCAGCAGCCAAGATCCGCGTACTAGCGGGAGCGATGGGGCCAACGTCCTGACTTTC. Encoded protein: CASSQDPRTSGSDGANVLTF.

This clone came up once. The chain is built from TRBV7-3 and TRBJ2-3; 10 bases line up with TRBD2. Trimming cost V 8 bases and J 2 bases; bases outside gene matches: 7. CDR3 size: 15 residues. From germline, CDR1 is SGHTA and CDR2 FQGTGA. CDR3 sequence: CASSVGTSVTDTQYF. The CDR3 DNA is TGTGCCAGCTCTGTAGGGACTAGCGTCACAGATACGCAGTATTTT. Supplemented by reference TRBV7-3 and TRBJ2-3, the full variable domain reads GAGVSQTPSNKVTEKGKYVELRCDPISGHTALYWYRQSLGQGPEFLIYFQGTGAADDSGLPNDRFFAVRPEGSVSTLKIQRTERGDSAVYLCASSVGTSVTDTQYFGPGTRLTVL.

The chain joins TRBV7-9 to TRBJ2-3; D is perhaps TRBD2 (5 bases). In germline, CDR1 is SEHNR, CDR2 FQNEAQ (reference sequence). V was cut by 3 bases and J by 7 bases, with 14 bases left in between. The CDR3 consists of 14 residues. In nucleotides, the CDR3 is TGTGCCAGCAGCTTGAACGGGGTAACAAATACGCAGTATTTT. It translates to CASSLNGVTNTQYF.

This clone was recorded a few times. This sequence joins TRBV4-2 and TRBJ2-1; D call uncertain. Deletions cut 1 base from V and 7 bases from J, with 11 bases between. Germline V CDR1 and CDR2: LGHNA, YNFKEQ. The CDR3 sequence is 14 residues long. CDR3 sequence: CASSQGSNGNEQFF. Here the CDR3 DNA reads TGTGCCAGCAGCCAAGGCTCAAACGGGAATGAGCAGTTCTTC.